The 20 T cell receptor beta chains in this list originate from one sample, sequenced in a study of cytomegalovirus exposure and HLA in healthy donors. The repertoire was sequenced with immunoSEQ multiplex PCR; TCRdb's copy has only in-frame clones and lacks some. The table lists around 130,000 clones, about 83% of them singletons. Sequencing input: PBMCs. Receptors originate from a woman under 40 in good health and CMV-seronegative.

This chain joins TRBV25-1 and TRBJ2-7; tentative D call: TRBD1 (6 bases). Looked up from germline, CDR1 is MGHDK and CDR2 is SYGVNS. The CDR3 length is 16 residues. Trimming took 4 bases from V and 1 from J, leaving 17 bases between them. This CDR3 reads CASSAATGPLSYEQYF. CDR3 in DNA: TGTGCCAGCAGTGCAGCGACAGGTCCTTTGTCCTACGAGCAGTACTTC.

The rearrangement joins TRBV4-3 to TRBJ1-3, with 8 bases lining up with TRBD1. The CDR3 has 16 residues. Germline V CDR1 and CDR2: LGHNA, YSLEER. V shed 1 base, J shed 7 bases, and the junction held 9 bases outside the gene matches. This CDR3 is CASSQAGLGQVNTIYF. The CDR3 nucleotides are TGCGCCAGCAGCCAAGCAGGCCTGGGACAGGTTAACACCATATATTTT.

This chain links TRBV5-6 with TRBJ1-4; D remains ambiguous. V was cut by 0 bases and J by 0 bases, with 9 bases left in between. This CDR3 contains 16 residues. From germline, CDR1 is SGHDT and CDR2 YYEEEE. CDR3 sequence (DNA): TGTGCCAGCAGCTTGGCCAAACGGTCAACTAATGAAAAACTGTTTTTT. Protein product: CASSLAKRSTNEKLFF. Based on the CDR3 plus reference TRBV5-6 and TRBJ1-4, the full variable domain is DAGVTQSPTHLIKTRGQQVTLRCSPKSGHDTVSWYQQALGQGPQFIFQYYEEEERQRGNFPDRFSGHQFPNYSSELNVNALLLGDSALYLCASSLAKRSTNEKLFFGSGTQLSVL.

The CDR3 DNA follows: TGTGCCAGCAGCCCGGGACTGAGCTCCTACAATGAGCAGTTCTTC. It specifies CASSPGLSSYNEQFF. V gene TRBV7-8 combines with J gene TRBJ2-1, with a weak D call TRBD2 (6 bases). This CDR3 is built from 15 residues. The V end lost 5 bases, the J end lost 0 bases, and 11 bases lay between the germline ends. The germline V gene has CDR1 SGHVS and CDR2 FQNEAQ. The variable domain in full, completed from reference TRBV7-8 and TRBJ2-1, reads GAGVSQSPRYKVAKRGQDVALRCDPISGHVSLFWYQQALGQGPEFLTYFQNEAQLDKSGLPSDRFFAERPEGSVSTLKIQRTQQEDSAVYLCASSPGLSSYNEQFFGPGTRLTVL.

This clone was observed once. This sequence joins TRBV19 and TRBJ1-5; D unclear. V lost 3 bases, J lost 6 bases, and 18 bases lay in between. CDR1 LNHDA and CDR2 SQIVND come from the germline V gene (reference sequence). This CDR3 has 16 residues. The CDR3 region is CASSIRAGSGSQPQHF. CDR3 DNA: TGTGCCAGTAGTATTCGGGCAGGTTCGGGAAGTCAGCCCCAGCATTTT.

J is TRBJ1-5 and V is TRBV6-5; tentative D call: TRBD1 (5 bases). CDR3 length equals 15 residues. The V gene's germline CDR1 is MNHEY and CDR2 SVGAGI. V dropped 2 bases and J dropped 2 bases, with 10 bases sitting between them. The chain's CDR3 is CASSYTGGGNQPQHF. The CDR3 DNA is TGTGCCAGCAGTTACACCGGGGGGGGCAATCAGCCCCAGCATTTT.

The chain employs TRBV10-3 and TRBJ2-5; a possible D gene is TRBD2 (7 bases). Germline loops: CDR1 ENHRY, CDR2 SYGVKD. There are 15 residues in the CDR3. With 4 bases removed from V and 3 bases from J, the gap between germline ends came to 15 bases. The CDR3 sequence: CAISAGRGGEETQYF. The CDR3 DNA reads TGTGCCATCAGTGCCGGGAGAGGGGGGGAAGAGACCCAGTACTTC.

The rearrangement joins TRBV6-5 to TRBJ2-3; a weak D match, TRBD1 (6 bases). The CDR3 extends over 14 amino acids. Germline V gene sequence: CDR1 MNHEY, CDR2 SVGAGI. V lost 5 bases, J lost 0 bases, and 9 bases lay in between. DNA of the CDR3: TGTGCCAGCAGTACAGGGACCAGCACAGATACGCAGTATTTT. It codes for CASSTGTSTDTQYF.

The rearrangement joins TRBV19 to TRBJ1-1; 8 positions match TRBD1. Trimming removed 5 bases from V and 5 bases from J; junction bases left unmatched: 7. CDR1 is LNHDA, CDR2 SQIVND, per germline (reference sequence). The CDR3 length is 14 residues. The CDR3 sequence: CASSPSGGRTEAFF. CDR3 bases: TGTGCCAGTAGTCCGTCAGGGGGCAGGACTGAAGCTTTCTTT.

This chain uses TRBV7-8 with TRBJ1-1; 7 bases line up with TRBD1. V shed 1 base, J shed 1 base, and the junction held 3 bases outside the gene matches. CDR1 and CDR2 from the germline V gene are SGHVS and FQNEAQ. CDR3 length equals 15 residues. The CDR3 sequence: CASSLVPGGNTEAFF. CDR3 DNA: TGTGCCAGCAGCTTAGTCCCAGGGGGGAACACTGAAGCTTTCTTT.

The chain combines TRBV13 with TRBJ2-4; 7 positions match TRBD2. V was pared by 5 bases and J by 3 bases, with 10 bases of the junction left unmatched. This CDR3 has 16 residues. CDR1 is PRHDT and CDR2 is FYEKMQ in the germline V gene (reference sequence). The CDR3 region has the DNA TGTGCCAGCAGCACGAACAGCGGGGCCATCAAAAACATTCAGTACTTC. Translating it yields CASSTNSGAIKNIQYF.

The rearrangement links TRBV7-9 to TRBJ2-7; TRBD2 matches at 7 bases. J was trimmed by 0 bases and V by 1 base; bases with no gene match: 6. Per the germline V gene, CDR1 is SEHNR and CDR2 is FQNEAQ (reference sequence). The CDR3 covers 16 residues. The CDR3 region has the DNA TGTGCCAGCAGCTTAGTCGGGGAGGGAAACTCCTACGAGCAGTACTTC. The encoded protein is CASSLVGEGNSYEQYF.

The CDR3 DNA is TGTGCCAGCAGTTACCGGTCGGGAGAAAACATTCAGTACTTC. It yields the protein CASSYRSGENIQYF. This rearrangement joins TRBV6-5 to TRBJ2-4; D is possibly TRBD2 (6 bases). Trimming took off 2 bases at V and 5 bases at J, with 10 bases between the two ends. This CDR3 has 14 amino acids. Germline V lookup: CDR1 MNHEY, CDR2 SVGAGI.

The J gene is TRBJ2-2, the V gene TRBV15, with unresolved D. This CDR3 is built from 16 residues. From germline, CDR1 is LNHNV and CDR2 YYDKDF (reference sequence). Trimming cost V 3 bases and J 2 bases, with 13 bases left between them. The CDR3 DNA follows: TGTGCCACCAGCAGTCCCACTCTTGATAACACCGGGGAGCTGTTTTTT. This translates into CATSSPTLDNTGELFF.

For this clone: This same CDR3 is encoded by further DNA sequences in the sample. The V and J genes are TRBV7-8 and TRBJ1-1, with D possibly matching TRBD1 (6 bases). V lost 5 bases and J 1 base, leaving 8 bases between the germline ends. The CDR3 covers 13 residues. CDR1 SGHVS and CDR2 FQNEAQ come from the germline V gene. In nucleotides, the CDR3 is TGTGCCAGCAGCCTGACAGGGAACACTGAAGCTTTCTTT. As protein: CASSLTGNTEAFF.

This chain joins TRBV30 and TRBJ1-3; 7 nucleotides match TRBD1. Unmatched junction bases numbered 5, after V lost 3 bases and J lost 0 bases. Germline loops: CDR1 GTSNPN, CDR2 SVGIG (reference sequence). This CDR3 is built from 15 residues. CDR3 protein: CAWRNRGSSGNTIYF. CDR3 DNA: TGTGCCTGGAGGAACAGGGGAAGCTCTGGAAACACCATATATTTT. The whole variable domain, remainder taken from reference TRBV30 and TRBJ1-3, is SQTIHQWPATLVQPVGSPLSLECTVEGTSNPNLYWYRQAAGRGLQLLFYSVGIGQISSEVPQNLSASRPQDRQFILSSKKLLLSDSGFYLCAWRNRGSSGNTIYFGEGSWLTVV.

The chain carries TRBV6-5 and TRBJ2-7, with 8 bases aligning to TRBD1. The CDR3 length is 14 residues. Looked up from germline, CDR1 is MNHEY and CDR2 is SVGAGI. V shed 6 bases, J shed 3 bases, and the junction held 7 bases outside the gene matches. The chain's CDR3 is CASSPGQASYEQYF. The CDR3 DNA sequence: TGTGCCAGCAGCCCGGGACAGGCCAGCTACGAGCAGTACTTC.

The chain couples TRBV7-9 to TRBJ2-7; 11 bases match TRBD2. The germline V gene has CDR1 SEHNR and CDR2 FQNEAQ (reference sequence). V lost 5 bases and J lost 3; bases outside the gene matches: 3. CDR3 size: 14 residues. The CDR3: CASSTTSGSYEQYF. The CDR3 DNA reads TGTGCCAGCAGCACTACTAGCGGGAGCTACGAGCAGTACTTC.

This clone was seen a handful of times. The chain uses TRBV9 and TRBJ2-3; TRBD1 agrees at 7 bases. From germline, CDR1 is SGDLS and CDR2 YYNGEE. The V segment lost 0 bases and the J segment 2 bases; nucleotides outside the gene matches: 9. The CDR3 is 17 amino acids. In DNA form, the CDR3 reads TGTGCCAGCAGCGTAGACCCGACAGGGCTGATCACAGATACGCAGTATTTT. Protein: CASSVDPTGLITDTQYF.

This clone was picked up one time. V gene TRBV5-1 combines with J gene TRBJ2-7; 11 positions match TRBD1. With 4 bases clipped from V and 5 bases from J, the junction kept 5 bases outside the gene matches. The CDR3 has 14 residues. The germline V gene encodes CDR1 SGHRS and CDR2 YFSETQ. The CDR3 DNA is TGCGCCAGCAGCCTGCGGACAGGGGGCGACGAGCAGTACTTC. It specifies CASSLRTGGDEQYF.